This is a list of T cell receptor beta chains from one sample in a study of control samples from healthy donors and cancer patients. The assay was immunoSEQ multiplex PCR, and TCRdb's table has in-frame clones only and misses some. The sample records 90,000 to 100,000 clones, roughly nine tenths being singletons. The sample consisted of blood. The receptors here all came from a woman in her sixties or seventies in good health. Each CDR3 is given with its conserved first and last residue. The D gene is left open where the match is weak. Size is stated for part of the rows, as once, few or many counts, or as a class when the clone is expanded.

CDR3 length,J gene,clone size,D gene,V gene,CDR3 DNA,CDR3 protein
12,TRBJ2-1,NA,NA,TRBV9,TGTGCCAGCAGCTCCCGCGTAGACCGTCAGTTCTTC,CASSSRVDRQFF
13,TRBJ1-2,NA,TRBD1,TRBV25-1,TGTGCCAGCAGTGGCCAACAGGGGGCTGGCTACACCTTC,CASSGQQGAGYTF
15,TRBJ2-6,NA,NA,TRBV9,TGTGCCAGCAGCGGGGGCCACTCTGGGGCCAACGTCCTGACTTTC,CASSGGHSGANVLTF
13,TRBJ1-2,NA,TRBD1,TRBV10-3,TGTGCCTCGTTTCCGGGACAGGGGGGTGGCTACACCTTC,CASFPGQGGGYTF
14,TRBJ2-7,once,TRBD2,TRBV2,TGTGCCAGCAGTGTTATTAGCGGGAGCTACGAGCAGTACTTC,CASSVISGSYEQYF
15,TRBJ2-4,NA,NA,TRBV16,TGTGCCAGCAGCCCCTGGGAGGAAGCCAAAAACATTCAGTACTTC,CASSPWEEAKNIQYF
18,TRBJ2-2,NA,NA,TRBV30,TGTGCCTGGAGTGGGATTTCTGCAGGGACATTGAACACCGGGGAGCTGTTTTTT,CAWSGISAGTLNTGELFF
14,TRBJ1-5,NA,NA,TRBV30,TGTGCCTGGAGTAAAGGCCTTAGCAATCAGCCCCAGCATTTT,CAWSKGLSNQPQHF
13,TRBJ1-6,NA,NA,TRBV9,TGTGCCAGCAGCGATCAGGGAGTTTCACCCCTCCACTTT,CASSDQGVSPLHF
15,TRBJ1-2,once,TRBD1,TRBV7-2,TGTGCCAGCAGCCTAGACGGACAGGGCATTGGAGGCTACACCTTC,CASSLDGQGIGGYTF
13,TRBJ1-1,NA,NA,TRBV29-1,TGCAGCGTTTCCGAGATACTGAACACTGAAGCTTTCTTT,CSVSEILNTEAFF
16,TRBJ2-1,NA,TRBD2,TRBV5-4,TGTGCCAGCAGCGTCGTGGCCGCGGGAGGAACCAATGAGCAGTTCTTC,CASSVVAAGGTNEQFF
14,TRBJ2-5,NA,NA,TRBV7-9,TGTGCCAGCAGCTTAGGTGGAGCTCGAGAGACCCAGTACTTC,CASSLGGARETQYF
13,TRBJ2-7,NA,NA,TRBV7-6,TGTGCCAGCAGCTTAGCCGGGGGCCTGGAGCAGTACTTC,CASSLAGGLEQYF
14,TRBJ1-1,NA,NA,TRBV4-3,TGCGCCAGCAGCCAAGAAAGGGGTCACACTGAAGCTTTCTTT,CASSQERGHTEAFF
13,TRBJ2-7,NA,NA,TRBV5-1,TGCGCCAGCAGCTTGGAGTCAGGATACGAGCAGTACTTC,CASSLESGYEQYF
17,TRBJ1-5,NA,TRBD1,TRBV3-1/TRBV3-2,TGTGCCAGCAGCCAAGGGATAGGGGGCTTAGGCAATCAGCCCCAGCATTTT,CASSQGIGGLGNQPQHF
13,TRBJ1-2,NA,TRBD1,TRBV6-5,TGTGCCAGCAAGGGGGCCCAGCTCTATGGCTACACCTTC,CASKGAQLYGYTF
15,TRBJ2-5,NA,NA,TRBV6-5,TGTGCCAGCAGTTACTCGAGTCTAGGGGGGGAGACCCAGTACTTC,CASSYSSLGGETQYF
13,TRBJ1-1,NA,NA,TRBV29-1,TGCAGCGTTGGGGCCAGTAAGGGCACTGAAGCTTTCTTT,CSVGASKGTEAFF
13,TRBJ1-4,NA,NA,TRBV6-5,TGTGCCAGTCTAGGGGGAACTAATGAAAAACTGTTTTTT,CASLGGTNEKLFF
13,TRBJ2-2,NA,NA,TRBV3-1/TRBV3-2,TGTGCCAGCAGCCCGGACCGCACCGGGGAGCTGTTTTTT,CASSPDRTGELFF
15,TRBJ2-2,NA,NA,TRBV7-9,TGTGCCAGCAGCTCAAGAGGGACCCACACCGGGGAGCTGTTTTTT,CASSSRGTHTGELFF
17,TRBJ1-6,NA,TRBD1,TRBV27,TGTGCCAGCAGTCATGTCCCAGGGGGCTCGGATAATTCACCCCTCCACTTT,CASSHVPGGSDNSPLHF
14,TRBJ1-2,NA,NA,TRBV5-4,TGTGCCAGCGCTCAACGCGCCTTAAACTATGGCTACACCTTC,CASAQRALNYGYTF
15,TRBJ2-7,NA,TRBD2,TRBV6-5,TGTGCCAGCACCCGAGCGGGGGGGCGTTCCTACGAGCAGTACTTC,CASTRAGGRSYEQYF
15,TRBJ1-4,NA,TRBD1,TRBV5-4,TGTGCCAGCAGCCTTCCGGGACAGGGTTATGAAAAACTGTTTTTT,CASSLPGQGYEKLFF
13,TRBJ1-6,many,NA,TRBV2,TGTGCCAGCAGTGAAGCCTTTAATTCACCCCTCCACTTT,CASSEAFNSPLHF
14,TRBJ1-6,once,NA,TRBV3-1/TRBV3-2,TGTGCCAGCACCCGGGCAAGGGGGAATTCACCCCTCCACTTT,CASTRARGNSPLHF
15,TRBJ1-2,few,NA,TRBV5-6,TGTGCCAGCAGCTTAGGGAGCAGTCCTTCGGGGGGCTACACCTTC,CASSLGSSPSGGYTF
12,TRBJ1-1,NA,NA,TRBV6-6,TGTGCCAGCAGACGCACAAACACTGAAGCTTTCTTT,CASRRTNTEAFF
13,TRBJ1-1,once,NA,TRBV9,TGTGCCAGCAGCGTAGCTTACAGCACTGAAGCTTTCTTT,CASSVAYSTEAFF
15,TRBJ1-1,NA,NA,TRBV6-1,TGTGCCAGCAGGAAAGAGTGGGGGGAGAACACTGAAGCTTTCTTT,CASRKEWGENTEAFF
14,TRBJ2-7,NA,NA,TRBV4-3,TGCGCCAGCAGCCAAGGGCTCGAGCGGAACGAGCAGTACTTC,CASSQGLERNEQYF
15,TRBJ2-3,once,TRBD1,TRBV5-1,TGCGCCAGCAGGTCACAGGGGGCTTCTACAGATACGCAGTATTTT,CASRSQGASTDTQYF
16,TRBJ2-2,NA,TRBD1,TRBV28,TGTGCCAGCAGTTTGGACAGGGCTCGCACGGGCGGGGAGCTGTTTTTT,CASSLDRARTGGELFF
13,TRBJ1-1,NA,NA,TRBV6-6,TGTGCCAGCACCCGGGGGGGGAACACTGAAGCTTTCTTT,CASTRGGNTEAFF
12,TRBJ2-1,NA,NA,TRBV15,TGTGCCACCAGCAGAGGCCTGGCGGACCAGTTCTTC,CATSRGLADQFF
15,TRBJ1-5,few,TRBD1,TRBV4-2,TGTGCCAGCAGCCAAGGCGACAGGGGCAATCAGCCCCAGCATTTT,CASSQGDRGNQPQHF
15,TRBJ2-3,once,NA,TRBV7-2,TGTGCCAGCAGCCGGCCGGGGGAGCGGACAGATACGCAGTATTTT,CASSRPGERTDTQYF
14,TRBJ2-2,NA,NA,TRBV9,TGTGCCAGCAGCGTAGTAGGGGGGCCCGGGGAGCTGTTTTTT,CASSVVGGPGELFF
14,TRBJ1-6,few,NA,TRBV6-5,TGTGCCAGCAACCTCCAGGCTCCCAGTTCACCCCTCCACTTT,CASNLQAPSSPLHF
15,TRBJ1-4,NA,TRBD1,TRBV5-1,TGCGCCAGCAGCCCTGGACAGGGAGGGAGTGAAAAACTGTTTTTT,CASSPGQGGSEKLFF
15,TRBJ2-3,NA,NA,TRBV5-6,TGTGCCAGCAGTGGGCCCTCCTCTAGGGGCGATACGCAGTATTTT,CASSGPSSRGDTQYF
15,TRBJ1-2,NA,NA,TRBV7-8,TGTGCCAGCAGCCAATATCGACAGGCGAACTATGGCTACACCTTC,CASSQYRQANYGYTF